A selection of T cell receptor beta chains follows, all from one sample in a study of T cells in localized non-small cell lung cancer. Method: immunoSEQ multiplex PCR; TCRdb's copy keeps in-frame clones and lacks some. The sample consists of about 54,000 clones, over 75% of them appearing once. Here the sequenced sample was peripheral blood, taken before any cancer treatment. The receptor set was obtained from a female donor older than 55 with stage II squamous cell lung carcinoma. The CDR3 runs from the conserved cysteine through the conserved F or W. The D gene is left open where the match is weak.

- TRBJ1-2 TRBV19 TGTGCCAGTAGTATAGGGGGTCGAGGGGAAGGCGGCTACACCTTC CASSIGGRGEGGYTF
- TRBJ2-7 TRBV7-8 TGTGCCAGCAGCCCCTTGAGGGGCGGCTCCTACGAGCAGTACTTC CASSPLRGGSYEQYF
TRBD1 TRBJ1-1 TRBV5-1 TGCGCCAGCAGCTTCCGGACAGGGAGTTTTGAAGCTTTCTTT CASSFRTGSFEAFF
- TRBJ2-7 TRBV27 TGTGCCCCTGGCGGGGACAGCGGTGACGAGCAGTACTTC CAPGGDSGDEQYF
- TRBJ1-6 TRBV4-1 TGCGCCAGCAGCCAAGTCCTGGGGGGGAAGAGCGCCTTTTCACCCCTCCACTTT CASSQVLGGKSAFSPLHF
- TRBJ1-4 TRBV6-6 TGTGCCAGCAGTTACTCCGGCTCGGAGAATGAAAAACTGTTTTTT CASSYSGSENEKLFF
- TRBJ1-3 TRBV6-6 TGTGCCAGCAGTATAGTCTCTGGAAACACCATATATTTT CASSIVSGNTIYF
- TRBJ1-1 TRBV13 TGTGCCAGCAAAACCTCAGGACTCCCCGGCTGGGGCACTGAAGCTTTCTTT CASKTSGLPGWGTEAFF
- TRBJ2-1 TRBV10-3 TGTGCCATCAGTGAAGGCGGCATCTACAATGAGCAGTTCTTC CAISEGGIYNEQFF
- TRBJ1-2 TRBV18 TGTGCCAGCTCACCCAATCCGGCAGCTTCTAACTATGGCTACACCTTC CASSPNPAASNYGYTF